Given below is one T cell receptor (beta chain) in context. This clonotype was seen only once. Its antigen specificity is not known. Base-call qualities are not available, and no considerably larger clone is one nucleotide away. One read offers little support. RNA was extracted using the RNeasy kit, and about 0.5 to 1 microgram was reverse transcribed with random hexamers. TCR beta CDR3 regions were amplified with the immunoSEQ multiplex PCR assay covering 54 Vbeta and 13 Jbeta segments. PCR amplification bias was corrected using a synthetic template baseline for primer optimization and computational correction. Processing in the source paper ran as follows. Only productive sequences were kept, with reads annotated to V, D and J genes according to IMGT and analyzed in immunoSEQ Analyzer. Clonality was calculated as one minus the Shannon entropy normalized by log2 of the number of productive unique sequences. For each patient and control, public and private clones were evaluated among the 100 most prevalent clones. Susac-specific clones were defined as absent from healthy and MS cohorts, around 970 published viral clones and other ImmuneACCESS disease sequences. Using fastp trimming at Q25 and MiXCR clonotype assembly, TCRdb reanalyzed the public sequencing data and kept in-frame beta chains. Rows with a matching CDR3 protein are joined into one entry that keeps the most common DNA and genes. Clone size and V and J calls follow TCRdb, not the original study. Counted in this sample were 100,000 to 150,000 distinct CDR3 sequences; more than 90% of them appeared once. 0.065% to 0.09% of the sample lies in the top ten.

These data are taken from a study of CD8 T cells in Susac syndrome (dated by TCRdb to between 2017 and 2020). About the study as a whole: The study used repertoire sequencing to test whether antigen drove CD8+ T cell activation and differentiation in Susac syndrome. General study outcomes and caveats: The number of individuals in the TCR sequencing and HLA analysis was recognized as being relatively small.

Peripheral blood CD8+ and CD4+ T cells from healthy donors, Susac syndrome patients and multiple sclerosis patients were profiled by high-throughput TCR beta sequencing. The healthy donors served as controls matched for age and sex. Bulk CD8+ and CD4+ T cells were purified by magnetic negative isolation, whereas CD8+ TEMRA cells were enriched by FACS. Blood was drawn into EDTA tubes, processed within 24 hours, and PBMCs were isolated by density gradient centrifugation. PBMCs destined for TCR sequencing were cryopreserved in liquid nitrogen and later thawed in a 37 °C water bath. The sorted or isolated CD4+, CD8+ and CD8+ TEMRA cells had a purity of 90% or higher. The CDR3 goes from the cysteine to the phenylalanine over 15 residues. Only the CDR3 DNA stays, 45 bases, in frame from base 1. In the germline V gene (reference sequence), CDR1 corresponds to SEHNR and CDR2 to FQNEAQ. Germline trimming amounts to 5 bases on V and 3 bases on J, with 6 as the count of junction bases outside the gene matches.

The sequencing input was CD4+ T cells from PBMCs. Recombination linked TRBV7-9 to TRBJ2-7, with 11 bases matching TRBD2. This clonotype was obtained from a human donor in good health. The CDR3 has the sequence CASSLRGTSGYEQYF. In nucleotide form, the sequence is TGTGCCAGCAGCCTTCGGGGGACTAGCGGCTACGAGCAGTACTTC.